The T cell receptor (beta chain) under discussion was sequenced for a study of CD8 T cells in ankylosing spondylitis. TCRdb re-analysed the 5' RACE reads in MiXCR, keeping a single row per CDR3 protein. This sample has 650,000 to 800,000 distinct CDR3 sequences, with around a fifth found just once. Study-level findings and limits: Made up of 7 to 9 highly homologous variants, a TCR beta motif appeared characteristic of ankylosing spondylitis blood.

Germline V gene data show CDR1 as MNHNS and CDR2 as SASEGT. CDR3 length: 13 amino acids. Deletions cut 7 bases from V and 7 bases from J, with 17 bases between. Worth noting for this clonotype: Its antigen is unknown.

Sequenced material: blood, either unsorted or a sorted T cell fraction (not recorded which). The origin of this receptor is a male donor with ankylosing spondylitis. The gene calls are TRBV6-1 and TRBJ2-7; perhaps TRBD1 as D (5 bases). The CDR3 protein is CASTQGTHREQYF. CDR3 coding DNA: TGTGCCAGCACCCAGGGAACCCATAGAGAGCAGTACTTC.